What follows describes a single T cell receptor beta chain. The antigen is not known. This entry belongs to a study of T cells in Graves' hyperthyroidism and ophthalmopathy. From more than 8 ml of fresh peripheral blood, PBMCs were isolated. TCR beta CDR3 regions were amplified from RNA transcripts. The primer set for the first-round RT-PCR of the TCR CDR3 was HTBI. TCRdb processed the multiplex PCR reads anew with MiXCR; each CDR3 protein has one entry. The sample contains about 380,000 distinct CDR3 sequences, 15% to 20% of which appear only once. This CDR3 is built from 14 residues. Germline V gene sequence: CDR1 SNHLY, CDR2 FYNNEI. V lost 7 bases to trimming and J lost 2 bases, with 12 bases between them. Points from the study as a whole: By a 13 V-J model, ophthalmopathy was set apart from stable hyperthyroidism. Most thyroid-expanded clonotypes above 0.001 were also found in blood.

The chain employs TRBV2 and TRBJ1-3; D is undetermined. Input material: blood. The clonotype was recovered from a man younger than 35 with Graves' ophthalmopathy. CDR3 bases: TGTGCCAGCATTCAATCAGGACCTGGAAACACCATATATTTT. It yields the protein CASIQSGPGNTIYF.